This entry is about one T cell receptor (beta chain). At one end, the junction sequence differs from germline, possibly due to a read error. The data were taken from a study of blood T cell repertoires in COVID-19. Study overall: From the United States, Italy and Spain came samples of acute and convalescent COVID-19.

Germline lookup yields CDR1 WNHNN and CDR2 SYGVQD (reference sequence). The CDR3 loop spans 13 amino acids. Source study methods: From reference gene primer amplification, estimates of nucleated cell counts were derived. Measured with immunoSEQ multiplex PCR; TCRdb has only the in-frame clones, and not every one. The DNA was the basis for D and trimming; V, J and clone size are from that table. The sample consists of approximately 170,000 clones, about 85% of them appearing once. This sequence originates from a woman in her 70s with COVID-19, enrolled during active disease. Material: peripheral blood. The chain recombines TRBV10-1 with TRBJ2-2, with a tentative D call TRBD2 (6 bases). The CDR3 protein is CAGRRGFTGELFF. The CDR3 nucleotides read TGCGCCGGCAGACGGGGGTTCACCGGGGAGCTGTTTTTT.